The rows below give T cell receptor beta chains drawn from one sample of a study of identifying expanded T cells in peripheral blood. TCRdb's table, derived via immunoSEQ multiplex PCR, lists solely in-frame clones and lacks some. In the table there are some 97,000 clones, around 90% of which are singletons. The material sequenced was blood. The source of these receptors is a person aged 18 to 75 in good health. Both conserved end residues are part of each CDR3. D genes are given only for firm matches. Not every row has a clone size; where given, it reads once, few, many or a size class.

TRBV7-2,.,TRBJ2-7,.,CASSLGGQPYEQYF,TGTGCCAGCAGCTTAGGCGGACAGCCCTACGAGCAGTACTTC
TRBV5-1,TRBD2,TRBJ2-3,.,CASSLGLAGGTADTQYF,TGCGCCAGCAGCTTGGGGCTAGCGGGGGGTACCGCAGATACGCAGTATTTT
TRBV12-2,.,TRBJ2-5,.,CASRPQTSGRRETQYF,TGTGCAAGTCGCCCGCAGACTAGCGGGAGAAGGGAGACCCAGTACTTC
TRBV10-2,.,TRBJ1-2,.,CASTQVGPDSPSGYTF,TGCGCCAGTACTCAAGTCGGACCGGACAGCCCGTCGGGCTACACCTTC
TRBV5-5,.,TRBJ1-2,.,CASSLDGYGYTF,TGTGCCAGCAGCTTGGACGGCTATGGCTACACCTTC
TRBV5-1,.,TRBJ1-6,.,CASSLETPSGSPLHF,TGCGCCAGCAGCTTGGAGACACCCAGTGGTTCACCCCTCCACTTT
TRBV7-8,TRBD1,TRBJ2-1,.,CASSLVGGQSSYNEQFF,TGTGCCAGCAGCTTAGTAGGGGGACAGAGCTCCTACAATGAGCAGTTCTTC
TRBV7-2,.,TRBJ2-1,.,CASSLDGGSYNEQFF,TGTGCCAGCAGCTTAGACGGGGGCTCCTACAATGAGCAGTTCTTC
TRBV7-9,.,TRBJ2-7,few,CASSLTASGSYEQYF,TGTGCCAGCAGCCTTACCGCCTCCGGGTCCTACGAGCAGTACTTC
TRBV5-1,.,TRBJ1-6,few,CASSLVLDSYNSPLHF,TGCGCCAGCAGCTTGGTATTGGACAGCTATAATTCACCCCTCCACTTT
TRBV11-2,.,TRBJ1-1,.,CASSPFVPGTEAFF,TGTGCCAGCAGCCCATTCGTTCCGGGGACTGAAGCTTTCTTT